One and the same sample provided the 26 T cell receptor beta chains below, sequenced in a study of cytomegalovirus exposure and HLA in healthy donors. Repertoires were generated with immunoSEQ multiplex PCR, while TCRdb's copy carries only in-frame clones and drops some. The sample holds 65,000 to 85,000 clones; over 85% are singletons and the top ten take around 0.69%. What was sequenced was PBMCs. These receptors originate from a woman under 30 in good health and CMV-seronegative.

The CDR3 nucleotides are TGTGCCAGCACTCCGGACAGGGGGTCGGAAGAGACCCAGTACTTC. Its translation: CASTPDRGSEETQYF. The chain joins TRBV18 to TRBJ2-5, with TRBD1 identical over 10 bases. The V and J ends lost 8 bases and 3 bases, in that order; junction bases with no gene match: 9. CDR1 and CDR2 from the germline V gene are KGHSH and LQKENI. The CDR3 runs to 15 residues. Filled out from reference TRBV18 and TRBJ2-5, the complete variable domain reads NAGVMQNPRHLVRRRGQEARLRCSPMKGHSHVYWYRQLPEEGLKFMVYLQKENIIDESGMPKERFSAEFPKEGPSILRIQQVVRGDSAAYFCASTPDRGSEETQYFGPGTRLLVL.

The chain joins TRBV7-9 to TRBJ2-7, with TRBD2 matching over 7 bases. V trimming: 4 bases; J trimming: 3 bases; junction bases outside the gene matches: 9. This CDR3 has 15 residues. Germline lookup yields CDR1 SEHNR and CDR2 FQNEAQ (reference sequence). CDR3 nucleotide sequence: TGTGCCAGCAGCTCGCCGGGGACTACCGACTACGAGCAGTACTTC. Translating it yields CASSSPGTTDYEQYF.

The CDR3 sequence: CASSLIPRGATGELFF. The CDR3 coding sequence is TGTGCCAGCAGTTTAATCCCCCGGGGGGCCACCGGGGAGCTGTTTTTT. The J gene is TRBJ2-2, the V gene TRBV5-5, with a possible D match to TRBD2 (7 bases). Germline CDR1 is SGHKS and CDR2 is YYEKEE (reference sequence). Trimming took 5 bases from V and 4 from J, leaving 18 bases between them. The CDR3 is 16 residues long.

The CDR3, as DNA: TGTGCCAGCAGCTTAACAGGCCCCTTCTCTGGCTACACCTTC. Encoded protein: CASSLTGPFSGYTF. The chain has TRBV7-2 and TRBJ1-2; D possibly corresponds to TRBD1 (5 bases). The ends were cut back, 2 bases at V and 7 bases at J, with 14 bases in the middle. The CDR3 consists of 14 residues. CDR1 and CDR2 from the germline V gene are SGHTA and FQGNSA.

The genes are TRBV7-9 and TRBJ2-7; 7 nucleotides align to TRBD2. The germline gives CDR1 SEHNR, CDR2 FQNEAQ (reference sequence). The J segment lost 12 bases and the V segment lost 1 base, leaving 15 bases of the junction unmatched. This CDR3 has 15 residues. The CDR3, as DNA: TGTGCCAGCAGCTTAGACTGGCGGGGGACCATCCCAATGTACTTC. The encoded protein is CASSLDWRGTIPMYF.

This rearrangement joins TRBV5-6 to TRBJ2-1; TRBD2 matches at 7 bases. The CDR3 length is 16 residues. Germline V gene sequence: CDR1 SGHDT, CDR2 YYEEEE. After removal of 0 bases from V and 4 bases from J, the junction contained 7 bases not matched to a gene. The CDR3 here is CASSLAGLAVYNEQFF. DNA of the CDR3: TGTGCCAGCAGCTTGGCCGGGCTAGCGGTTTACAATGAGCAGTTCTTC.

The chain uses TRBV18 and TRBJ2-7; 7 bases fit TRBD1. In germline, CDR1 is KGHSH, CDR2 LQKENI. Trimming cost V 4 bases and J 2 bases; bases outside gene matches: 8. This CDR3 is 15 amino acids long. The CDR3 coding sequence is TGTGCCAGCTCACGAAACGGGGACAGCCCCTACGAGCAGTACTTC. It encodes CASSRNGDSPYEQYF.

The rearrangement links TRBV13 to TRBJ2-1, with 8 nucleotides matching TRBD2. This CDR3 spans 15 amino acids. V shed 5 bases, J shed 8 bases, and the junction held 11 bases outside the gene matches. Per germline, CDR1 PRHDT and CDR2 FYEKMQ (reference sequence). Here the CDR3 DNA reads TGTGCCAGCAGCCCCCTAGCGGGCTCCCCCGATGAGCAGTTCTTC. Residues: CASSPLAGSPDEQFF.

CDR3 protein: CASSYHLGQGAKGYTF. The CDR3, as DNA: TGTGCCAGCAGTTACCACTTGGGACAGGGGGCGAAGGGCTACACCTTC. The chain carries TRBV6-5 and TRBJ1-2; 12 nucleotides align to TRBD1. CDR3 length equals 16 residues. V was clipped by 2 bases and J by 8 bases; unmatched bases: 9. CDR1 is MNHEY, CDR2 SVGAGI, per germline.

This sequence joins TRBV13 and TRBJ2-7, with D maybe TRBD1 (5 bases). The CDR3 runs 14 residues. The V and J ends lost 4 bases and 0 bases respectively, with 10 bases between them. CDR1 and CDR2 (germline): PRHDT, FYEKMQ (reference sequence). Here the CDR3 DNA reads TGTGCCAGCAGCTACTCAGGGCCCTCCTACGAGCAGTACTTC. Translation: CASSYSGPSYEQYF.

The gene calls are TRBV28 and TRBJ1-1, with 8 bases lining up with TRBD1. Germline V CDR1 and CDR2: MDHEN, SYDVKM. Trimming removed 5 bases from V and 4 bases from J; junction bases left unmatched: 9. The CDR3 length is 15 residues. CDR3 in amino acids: CASSTTTGDATEAFF. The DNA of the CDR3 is TGTGCCAGCAGTACCACGACAGGGGACGCCACTGAAGCTTTCTTT.

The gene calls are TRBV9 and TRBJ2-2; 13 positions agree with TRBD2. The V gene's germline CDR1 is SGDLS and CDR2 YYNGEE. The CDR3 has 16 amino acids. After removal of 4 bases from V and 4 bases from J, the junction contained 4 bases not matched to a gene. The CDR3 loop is CASSSRLAGGTGELFF. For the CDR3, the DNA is TGTGCCAGCAGCTCCCGACTAGCGGGGGGCACCGGGGAGCTGTTTTTT. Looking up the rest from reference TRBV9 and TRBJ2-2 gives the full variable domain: DSGVTQTPKHLITATGQRVTLRCSPRSGDLSVYWYQQSLDQGLQFLIQYYNGEERAKGNILERFSAQQFPDLHSELNLSSLELGDSALYFCASSSRLAGGTGELFFGEGSRLTVL.

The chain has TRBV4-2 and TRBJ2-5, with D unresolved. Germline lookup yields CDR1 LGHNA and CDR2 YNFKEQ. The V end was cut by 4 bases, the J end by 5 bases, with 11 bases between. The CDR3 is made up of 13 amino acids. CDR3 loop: CASSLSGTETQYF. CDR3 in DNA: TGTGCCAGCAGCCTCTCGGGTACGGAGACCCAGTACTTC.

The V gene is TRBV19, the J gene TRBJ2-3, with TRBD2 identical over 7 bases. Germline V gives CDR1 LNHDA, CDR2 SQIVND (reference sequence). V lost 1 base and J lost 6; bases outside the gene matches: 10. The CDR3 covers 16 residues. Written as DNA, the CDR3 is TGTGCCAGTAGTATAGTCCGCGGGAGTGGGGAGGATACGCAGTATTTT. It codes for CASSIVRGSGEDTQYF.

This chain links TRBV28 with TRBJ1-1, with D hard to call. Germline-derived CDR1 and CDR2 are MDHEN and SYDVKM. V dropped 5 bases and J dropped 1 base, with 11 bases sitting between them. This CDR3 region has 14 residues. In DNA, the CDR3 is TGTGCCAGCAGTCCTCCACAGAAGAACACTGAAGCTTTCTTT. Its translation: CASSPPQKNTEAFF. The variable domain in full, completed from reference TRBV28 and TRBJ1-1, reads DVKVTQSSRYLVKRTGEKVFLECVQDMDHENMFWYRQDPGLGLRLIYFSYDVKMKEKGDIPEGYSVSREKKERFSLILESASTNQTSMYLCASSPPQKNTEAFFGQGTRLTVV.

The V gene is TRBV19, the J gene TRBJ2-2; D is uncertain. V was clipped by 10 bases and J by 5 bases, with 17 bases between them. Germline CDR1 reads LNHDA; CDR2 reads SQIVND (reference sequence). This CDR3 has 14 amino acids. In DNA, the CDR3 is TGTGCCACCTCGACGGCGGTTTTAACCGGGGAGCTGTTTTTT. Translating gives CATSTAVLTGELFF.

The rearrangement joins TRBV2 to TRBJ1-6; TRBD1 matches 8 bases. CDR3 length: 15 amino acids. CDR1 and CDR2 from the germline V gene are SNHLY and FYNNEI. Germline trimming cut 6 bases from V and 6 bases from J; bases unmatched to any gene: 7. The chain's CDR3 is CASRETGVANSPLHF. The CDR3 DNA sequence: TGTGCCAGCAGGGAGACAGGGGTTGCTAATTCACCCCTCCACTTT.

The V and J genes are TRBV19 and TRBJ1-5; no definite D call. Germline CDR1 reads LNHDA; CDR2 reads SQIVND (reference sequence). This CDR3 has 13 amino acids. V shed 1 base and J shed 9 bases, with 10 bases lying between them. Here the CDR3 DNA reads TGTGCCAGTAGTATAGTACAGCCCGGGCCCCAGCATTTT. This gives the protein CASSIVQPGPQHF.

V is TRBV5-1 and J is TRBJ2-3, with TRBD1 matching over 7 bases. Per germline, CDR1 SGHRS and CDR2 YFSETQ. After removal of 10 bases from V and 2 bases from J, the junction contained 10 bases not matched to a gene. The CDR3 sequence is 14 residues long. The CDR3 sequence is CAGSTGVTTDTQYF. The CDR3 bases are TGCGCCGGATCAACAGGGGTCACCACAGATACGCAGTATTTT.

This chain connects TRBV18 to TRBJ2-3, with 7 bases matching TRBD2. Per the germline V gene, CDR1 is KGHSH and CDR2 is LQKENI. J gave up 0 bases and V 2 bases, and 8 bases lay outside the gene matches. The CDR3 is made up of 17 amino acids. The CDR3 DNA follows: TGTGCCAGCTCACCAATTGGGGGGGTAAAAAGCACAGATACGCAGTATTTT. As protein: CASSPIGGVKSTDTQYF.

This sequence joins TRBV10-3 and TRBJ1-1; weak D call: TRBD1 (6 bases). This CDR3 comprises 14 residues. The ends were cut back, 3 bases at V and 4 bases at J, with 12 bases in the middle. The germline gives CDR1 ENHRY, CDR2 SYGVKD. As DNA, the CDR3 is TGTGCCATCAGTGAAGGCAGGGGCAGCACTGAAGCTTTCTTT. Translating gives CAISEGRGSTEAFF.

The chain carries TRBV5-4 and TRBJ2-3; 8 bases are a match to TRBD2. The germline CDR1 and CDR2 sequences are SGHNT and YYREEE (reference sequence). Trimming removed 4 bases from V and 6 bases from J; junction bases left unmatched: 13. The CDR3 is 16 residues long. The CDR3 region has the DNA TGTGCCAGCAGCCCGGGAGGGGGAAGGAGTAGTGATACGCAGTATTTT. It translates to CASSPGGGRSSDTQYF.

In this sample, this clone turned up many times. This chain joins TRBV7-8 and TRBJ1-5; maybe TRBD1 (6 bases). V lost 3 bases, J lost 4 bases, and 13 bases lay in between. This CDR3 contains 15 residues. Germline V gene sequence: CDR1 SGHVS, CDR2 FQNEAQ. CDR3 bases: TGTGCCAGCAGCTTTAATCGGCAGGGGAATCAGCCCCAGCATTTT. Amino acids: CASSFNRQGNQPQHF.

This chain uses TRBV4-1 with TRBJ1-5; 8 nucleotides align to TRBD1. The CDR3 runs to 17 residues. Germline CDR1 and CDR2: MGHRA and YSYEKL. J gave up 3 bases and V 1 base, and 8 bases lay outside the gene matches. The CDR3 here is CASSQGRQGTLNQPQHF. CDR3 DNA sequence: TGCGCCAGCAGCCAAGGCCGACAGGGGACCCTCAATCAGCCCCAGCATTTT.

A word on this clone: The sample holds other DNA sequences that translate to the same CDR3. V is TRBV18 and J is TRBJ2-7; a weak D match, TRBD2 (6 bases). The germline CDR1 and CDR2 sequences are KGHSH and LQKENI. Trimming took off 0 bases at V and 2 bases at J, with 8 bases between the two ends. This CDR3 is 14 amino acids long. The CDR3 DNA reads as TGTGCCAGCTCACCACCGGGGGGAACCTACGAGCAGTACTTC. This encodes CASSPPGGTYEQYF.

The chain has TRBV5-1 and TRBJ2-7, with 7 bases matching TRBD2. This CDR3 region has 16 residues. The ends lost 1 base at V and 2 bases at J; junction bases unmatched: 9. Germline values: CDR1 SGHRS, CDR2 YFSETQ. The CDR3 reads CASSLQSSGTAYEQYF. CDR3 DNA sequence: TGCGCCAGCAGCTTGCAATCCAGCGGGACTGCCTACGAGCAGTACTTC.